This TCR beta chain came from a study of OX40 agonist ivuxolimab in advanced cancers. Overall study: The patients received ivuxolimab by intravenous route every 2 weeks at 0.01 to 10 mg/kg. Averaging about 60 years in age, with a range of about 23 to 79, the cohort was around 83% male. Findings and caveats of the study: Partly responding patients at 0.1-3.0 mg/kg showed some of the smallest clonal expansion.

Autoimmune disease history or systemic immunosuppression led to patients being barred. A word on this clone: Its target is not known.

Using immunoSEQ multiplex PCR, the repertoire was profiled, and TCRdb retains in-frame clones only, with some absent. The sample yields tens of thousands of clones, more than 80% seen once. CDR3 length equals 18 residues. CDR1 is MRHNA and CDR2 is SNTAGT in the germline V gene. Trimming cost V 8 bases and J 0 bases, with 25 bases left between them. This chain joins TRBV6-4 and TRBJ1-1; tentatively, D is TRBD1 (5 bases). The origin of this receptor is an adult with an advanced solid tumor such as melanoma, head and neck, liver or kidney cancer. The source material was CD4+ or CD8+ T cells sorted from blood, sampled in a trial of the OX40 agonist ivuxolimab. This CDR3 reads CASLGPSRREKLNTEAFF. CDR3 DNA: TGTGCCAGCTTGGGCCCCAGTCGCAGGGAAAAACTGAACACTGAAGCTTTCTTT.